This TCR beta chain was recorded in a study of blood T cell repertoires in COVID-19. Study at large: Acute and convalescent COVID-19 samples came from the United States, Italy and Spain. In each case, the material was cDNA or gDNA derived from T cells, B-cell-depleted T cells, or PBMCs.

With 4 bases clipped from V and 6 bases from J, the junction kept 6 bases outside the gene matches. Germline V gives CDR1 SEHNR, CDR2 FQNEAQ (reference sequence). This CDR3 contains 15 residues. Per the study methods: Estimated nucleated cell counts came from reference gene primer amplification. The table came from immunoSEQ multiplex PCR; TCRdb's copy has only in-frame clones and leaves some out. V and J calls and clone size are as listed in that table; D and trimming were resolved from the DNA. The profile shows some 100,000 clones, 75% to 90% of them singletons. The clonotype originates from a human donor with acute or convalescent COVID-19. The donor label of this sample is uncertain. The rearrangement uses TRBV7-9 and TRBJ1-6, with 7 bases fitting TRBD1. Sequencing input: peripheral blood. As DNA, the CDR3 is TGTGCCAGCAGCTCACAGGGGAGCGTTAATTCACCCCTCCACTTT. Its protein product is CASSSQGSVNSPLHF.